This T cell receptor beta chain was recovered during a study of T cell responses to AZD1222 COVID-19 vaccine. Whole-study results and caveats: At baseline, seropositivity was found in only six or seven AZD1222 recipients. It was only after the peak T cell response that any repertoires were sampled. Clonal diversity was possibly underestimated; the donors were predominantly white British and more often female.

Notes on this clone: What it binds is not known.

The trim removed 3 bases at V and 9 bases at J, leaving 3 bases unmatched. CDR3 length equals 12 residues. Germline values: CDR1 SEHNR, CDR2 FQNEAQ (reference sequence). Profiled with immunoSEQ multiplex PCR; TCRdb holds only in-frame clones, not every one. The sample has tens of thousands of clones, about 85% seen once. Analysis merged second doses at about 4 or about 12 weeks. This receptor was identified in an adult who received the AZD1222 COVID-19 vaccine. The specimen was peripheral blood, collected 28 days after the second AZD1222 dose. The chain recombines TRBV7-9 with TRBJ1-2, with 8 bases aligning to TRBD1. The CDR3 sequence: CASSFGQGRYTF. The DNA for the CDR3 is TGTGCCAGCAGCTTCGGACAGGGTCGCTACACCTTC. Based on the CDR3 plus reference TRBV7-9 and TRBJ1-2, the full variable domain is DTGVSQNPRHKITKRGQNVTFRCDPISEHNRLYWYRQTLGQGPEFLTYFQNEAQLEKSRLLSDRFSAERPKGSFSTLEIQRTEQGDSAMYLCASSFGQGRYTFGSGTRLTVV.